This TCR beta chain stems from a study of blood T cell repertoires in COVID-19. Study details: The analysed material was cDNA or gDNA that came from T cells, B-cell-depleted T cells, or PBMCs.

TCRdb's copy holds only in-frame clones and misses some; the assay was immunoSEQ multiplex PCR. The sample records around 250,000 clones, 82% being singletons. The V and J ends lost 6 bases and 5 bases respectively, with 10 bases between them. Germline CDR1 reads LNHDA; CDR2 reads SQIVND (reference sequence). The CDR3 runs to 12 residues. The sequence came from a woman aged 18-29 years with acute or convalescent COVID-19. The V gene is TRBV19, the J gene TRBJ2-5; possibly TRBD1 for D (5 bases). The sequencing input was peripheral blood. DNA of the CDR3: TGTGCCAGTAGATCAGGGTCGGAGACCCAGTACTTC. It codes for CASRSGSETQYF.